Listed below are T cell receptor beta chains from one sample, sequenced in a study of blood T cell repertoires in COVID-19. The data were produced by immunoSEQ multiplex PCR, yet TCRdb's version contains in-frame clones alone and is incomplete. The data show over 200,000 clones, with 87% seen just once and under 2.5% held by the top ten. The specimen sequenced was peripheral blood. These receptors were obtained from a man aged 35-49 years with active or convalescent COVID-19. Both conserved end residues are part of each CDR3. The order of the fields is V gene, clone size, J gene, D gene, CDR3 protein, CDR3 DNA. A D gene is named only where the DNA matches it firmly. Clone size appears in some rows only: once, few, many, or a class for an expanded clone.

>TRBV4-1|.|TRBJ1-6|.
CASSQDDQNGRPLHF
TGCGCCAGCAGCCAAGATGACCAAAACGGGAGACCCCTCCACTTT
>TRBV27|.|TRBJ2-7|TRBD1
CASSFSGTAYYEQYF
TGTGCCAGCAGTTTTTCAGGGACAGCTTACTACGAGCAGTACTTC
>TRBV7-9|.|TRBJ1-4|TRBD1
CASSFRRGQPNEKLFF
TGTGCCAGCAGCTTTAGGAGGGGGCAGCCTAATGAAAAACTGTTTTTT
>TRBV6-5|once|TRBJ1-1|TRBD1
CATGTGWGSEAFF
TGTGCCACCGGGACAGGGTGGGGAAGTGAAGCTTTCTTT
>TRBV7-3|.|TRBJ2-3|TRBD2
CASSLIAGAGDTQYF
TGTGCCAGCAGCTTAATTGCGGGAGCGGGAGATACGCAGTATTTT
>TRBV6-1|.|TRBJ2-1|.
CASSEWTEFNEQFF
TGTGCCAGCAGTGAGTGGACAGAGTTTAATGAGCAGTTCTTC
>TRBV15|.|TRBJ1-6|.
CATRVSGSVNSPLHF
TGTGCCACCAGAGTGTCCGGTTCCGTTAATTCACCCCTCCACTTT
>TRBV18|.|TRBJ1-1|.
CASSPNRANTEAFF
TGTGCCAGCTCACCAAACAGGGCGAACACTGAAGCTTTCTTT
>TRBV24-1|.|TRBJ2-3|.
CATSPSGQGTDTQYF
TGTGCCACCAGCCCCTCAGGCCAGGGCACAGATACGCAGTATTTT
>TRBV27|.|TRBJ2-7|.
CASSSTGGLEQYF
TGTGCCAGCAGTTCTACCGGGGGACTCGAGCAGTACTTC
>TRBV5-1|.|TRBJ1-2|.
CASSLGGGFDGYTF
TGCGCCAGCAGCTTGGGCGGGGGTTTTGATGGCTACACCTTC
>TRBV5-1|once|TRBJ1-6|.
CASSLDIPNSPLHF
TGCGCCAGCAGCTTGGACATTCCTAATTCACCCCTCCACTTT
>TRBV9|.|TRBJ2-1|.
CASSVGGILNNEQFF
TGTGCCAGCAGCGTAGGAGGGATCCTAAACAATGAGCAGTTCTTC
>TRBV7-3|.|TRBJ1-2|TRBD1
CASSGDRGYPYGYTF
TGTGCCAGCAGCGGGGACAGGGGTTACCCCTATGGCTACACCTTC
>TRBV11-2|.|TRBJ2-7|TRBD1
CASSSGTGDSEQYF
TGTGCCAGCAGCTCCGGGACAGGGGACTCCGAGCAGTACTTC
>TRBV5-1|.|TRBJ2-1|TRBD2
CASSGDSGRAYNEQFF
TGCGCCAGCAGCGGAGATAGCGGGAGGGCCTACAATGAGCAGTTCTTC
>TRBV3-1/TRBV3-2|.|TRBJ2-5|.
CASSQVERTQYF
TGTGCCAGCAGCCAAGTAGAACGAACCCAGTACTTC
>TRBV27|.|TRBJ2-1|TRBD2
CASSLFAPEVLAGDYNEQFF
TGTGCCAGCAGTTTATTTGCCCCTGAGGTACTTGCGGGGGACTACAATGAGCAGTTCTTC
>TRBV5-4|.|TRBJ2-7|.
CASSFAGQTYEQYF
TGTGCCAGCAGCTTCGCTGGACAGACCTACGAGCAGTACTTC
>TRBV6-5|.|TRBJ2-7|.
CASTSSYEQYF
TGTGCCAGCACGAGCTCCTACGAGCAGTACTTC
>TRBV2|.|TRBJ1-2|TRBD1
CASRTGGGRGYTF
TGTGCCAGCAGGACAGGGGGTGGTCGTGGCTACACCTTC
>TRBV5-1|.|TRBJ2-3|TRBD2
CASHSGTSGTDTQYF
TGCGCCAGCCACTCCGGGACTAGCGGCACAGATACGCAGTATTTT
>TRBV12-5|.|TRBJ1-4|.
CASGLVESGLGEKLFF
TGTGCTAGTGGTTTGGTAGAATCAGGGCTCGGTGAAAAACTGTTTTTT
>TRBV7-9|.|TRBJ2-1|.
CASSLVRLEGPDEQFF
TGTGCCAGCAGCTTAGTTAGACTAGAGGGGCCCGATGAGCAGTTCTTC
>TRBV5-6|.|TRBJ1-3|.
CASSFNNRRSSGNTIYF
TGTGCCAGCAGCTTCAATAATCGACGGAGCTCTGGAAACACCATATATTTT
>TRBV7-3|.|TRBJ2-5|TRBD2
CASGGGAQETQYF
TGTGCCAGCGGGGGAGGGGCCCAAGAGACCCAGTACTTC
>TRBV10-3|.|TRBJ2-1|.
CAISESRGFVGNEQFF
TGTGCCATCAGTGAGTCCCGGGGGTTTGTGGGAAATGAGCAGTTCTTC
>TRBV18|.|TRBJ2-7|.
CASSPGGRDYEQYF
TGTGCCAGCTCACCGGGGGGACGGGACTACGAGCAGTACTTC
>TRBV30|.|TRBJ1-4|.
CAWSVHLANEKLFF
TGTGCCTGGAGTGTACACTTAGCAAATGAAAAACTGTTTTTT
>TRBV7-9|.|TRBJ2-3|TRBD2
CASTPPGGAQDTQYF
TGTGCCAGCACCCCCCCCGGGGGGGCCCAAGATACGCAGTATTTT
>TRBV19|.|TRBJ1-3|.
CASSLWGPRSGNTIYF
TGTGCCAGTAGTTTGTGGGGGCCACGCTCTGGAAACACCATATATTTT
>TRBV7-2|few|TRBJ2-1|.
CASSLVGGAGEQFF
TGTGCCAGCAGCTTGGTAGGTGGGGCAGGGGAGCAGTTCTTC
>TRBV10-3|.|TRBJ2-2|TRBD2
CAIRRGLAGSGELFF
TGTGCCATCAGGCGGGGACTAGCGGGGTCCGGGGAGCTGTTTTTT
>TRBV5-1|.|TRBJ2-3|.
CASSLGGHGEDTQYF
TGCGCCAGCAGCTTGGGGGGACATGGTGAAGATACGCAGTATTTT
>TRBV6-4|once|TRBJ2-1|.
CASSDHRVPHEQFF
TGTGCCAGCAGTGACCACAGGGTCCCGCATGAGCAGTTCTTC
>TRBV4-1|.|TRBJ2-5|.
CASSQEGHRLQETQYF
TGCGCCAGCAGCCAAGAGGGGCACCGCCTACAAGAGACCCAGTACTTC
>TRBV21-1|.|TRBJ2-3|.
CASSKDNRGRGMIADTQYF
TGTGCCAGCAGCAAAGACAACAGGGGGCGCGGGATGATCGCAGATACGCAGTATTTT
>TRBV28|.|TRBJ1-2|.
CASSFESLRGYTF
TGTGCCAGCAGTTTTGAGTCTCTGAGGGGCTACACCTTC
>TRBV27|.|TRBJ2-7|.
CASSSSIGYEQYF
TGTGCCAGCAGTTCCTCGATCGGTTACGAGCAGTACTTC
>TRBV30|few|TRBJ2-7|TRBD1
CAWRVNRGAYEQYF
TGTGCCTGGAGGGTGAACAGGGGTGCCTACGAGCAGTACTTC
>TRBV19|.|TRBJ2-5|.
CASSTQGPETQYF
TGTGCCAGTAGTACACAGGGTCCCGAGACCCAGTACTTC
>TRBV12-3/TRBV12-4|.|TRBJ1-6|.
CASSLNSNSPLHF
TGTGCCAGCAGTTTAAATTCGAATTCACCCCTCCACTTT